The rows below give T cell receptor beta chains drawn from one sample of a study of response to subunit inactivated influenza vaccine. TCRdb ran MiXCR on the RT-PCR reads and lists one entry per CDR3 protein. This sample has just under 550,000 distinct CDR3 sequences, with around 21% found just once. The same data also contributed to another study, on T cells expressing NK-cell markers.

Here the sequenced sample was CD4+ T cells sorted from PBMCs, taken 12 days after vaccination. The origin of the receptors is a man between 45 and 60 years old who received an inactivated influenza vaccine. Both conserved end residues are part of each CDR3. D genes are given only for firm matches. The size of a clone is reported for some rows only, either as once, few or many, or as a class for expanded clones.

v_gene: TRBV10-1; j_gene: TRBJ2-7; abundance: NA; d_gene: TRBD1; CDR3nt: TGCGCCAGCAGTGAGCCACGTCGGACAGGGGGTTACGAGCAGTACTTC; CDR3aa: CASSEPRRTGGYEQYF
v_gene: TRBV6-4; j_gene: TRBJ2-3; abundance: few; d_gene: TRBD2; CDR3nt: TGTGCCAGCAGCCAGACTAGCGGGGGAGATACGCAGTATTTT; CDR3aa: CASSQTSGGDTQYF
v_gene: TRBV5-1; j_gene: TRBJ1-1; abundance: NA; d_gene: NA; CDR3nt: TGCGCCAGCAGCTGGATACAGGGTCGAGGGGGTGAAGCTTTCTTT; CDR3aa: CASSWIQGRGGEAFF
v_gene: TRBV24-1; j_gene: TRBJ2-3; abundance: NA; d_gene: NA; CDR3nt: TGTGCCACCAGTGATTATGGGGGCGCGGCAGATACGCAGTATTTT; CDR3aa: CATSDYGGAADTQYF
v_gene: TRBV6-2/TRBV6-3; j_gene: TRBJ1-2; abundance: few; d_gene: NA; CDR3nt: TGTGCCAGCGGTTACAGGGTGTTAGTCTATGGCTACACCTTC; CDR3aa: CASGYRVLVYGYTF
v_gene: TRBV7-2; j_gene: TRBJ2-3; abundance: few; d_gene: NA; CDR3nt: TGTGCCAGCAGCCCTTCCTGGCCAGATACGCAGTATTTT; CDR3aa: CASSPSWPDTQYF
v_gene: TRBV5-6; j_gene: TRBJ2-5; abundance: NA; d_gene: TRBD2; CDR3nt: TGTGCCAGCAGCTACTGGACTAGCGGGGGGCCCAGCCAAGAGACCCAGTACTTC; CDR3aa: CASSYWTSGGPSQETQYF
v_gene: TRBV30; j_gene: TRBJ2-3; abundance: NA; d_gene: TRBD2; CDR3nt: TGTGCCTGGGCCCCTGGCCTAGCGGGCACAGATACGCAGTATTTT; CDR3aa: CAWAPGLAGTDTQYF
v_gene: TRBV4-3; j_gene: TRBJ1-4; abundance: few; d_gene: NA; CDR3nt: TGCGCCAGCAGAGGATCAGGCGGCCGGGGGAATGAAAAACTGTTTTTT; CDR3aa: CASRGSGGRGNEKLFF
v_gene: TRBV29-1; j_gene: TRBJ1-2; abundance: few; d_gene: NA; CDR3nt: TGCAGCGTTGAATCATGGAGAGGGAACCGTGACTGGGGGGATGGCTACACCTTC; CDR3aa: CSVESWRGNRDWGDGYTF
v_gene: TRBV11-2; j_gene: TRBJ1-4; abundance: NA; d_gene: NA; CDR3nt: TGTGCCAGCAGCGACCAACCGGGACGCACAAATGAAAAACTGTTTTTT; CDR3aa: CASSDQPGRTNEKLFF
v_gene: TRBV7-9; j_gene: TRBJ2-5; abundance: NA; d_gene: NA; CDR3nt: TGTGCCAGCAGCTTTGACAGGCAGATCCAAGAGACCCAGTACTTC; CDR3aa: CASSFDRQIQETQYF
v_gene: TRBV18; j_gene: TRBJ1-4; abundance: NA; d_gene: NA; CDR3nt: TGTGCCAGCTCACCATTCCTACAAAGCTCAACTAATGAAAAACTGTTTTTT; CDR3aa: CASSPFLQSSTNEKLFF
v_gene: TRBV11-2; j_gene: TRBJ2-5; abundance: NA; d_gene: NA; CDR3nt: TGTGCCAGCAGCTCCCAGGCAAGGCCAGAAGAGACCCAGTACTTC; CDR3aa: CASSSQARPEETQYF
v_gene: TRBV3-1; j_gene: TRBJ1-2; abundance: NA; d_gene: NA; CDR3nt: TGTGCCAGCAGCCACCAGGGTAACTATGGCTACACCTTC; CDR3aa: CASSHQGNYGYTF
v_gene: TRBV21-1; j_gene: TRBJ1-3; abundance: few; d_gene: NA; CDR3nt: TGTGCCAGCAGCAAAGATAACAGAGAGTACTCTGGAAACACCATATATTTT; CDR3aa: CASSKDNREYSGNTIYF
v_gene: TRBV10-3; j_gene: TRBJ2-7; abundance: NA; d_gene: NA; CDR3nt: TGTGCCATCAGTAGCTCGCAGGGAACCTACGAGCAGTACTTC; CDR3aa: CAISSSQGTYEQYF
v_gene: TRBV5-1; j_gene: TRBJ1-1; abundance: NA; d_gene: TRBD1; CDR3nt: TGCGCCAGCAGCACGACAGGGATGAACACTGAAGCTTTCTTT; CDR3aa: CASSTTGMNTEAFF
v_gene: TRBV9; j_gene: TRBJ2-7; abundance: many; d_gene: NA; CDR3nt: TGTGCCAGCAGCCCAGACGGCTACTACTCCTACGAGCAGTACTTC; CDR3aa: CASSPDGYYSYEQYF
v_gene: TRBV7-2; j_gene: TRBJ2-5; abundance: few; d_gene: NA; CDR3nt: TGTGCCAGCAGCTTATCAGGCGGGTTTCAAGAGACCCAGTACTTC; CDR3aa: CASSLSGGFQETQYF
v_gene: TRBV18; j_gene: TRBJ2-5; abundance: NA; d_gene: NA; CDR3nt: TGTGCCAGCTCACCACCGACCTTGAAAGAGACCCAGTACTTC; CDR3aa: CASSPPTLKETQYF
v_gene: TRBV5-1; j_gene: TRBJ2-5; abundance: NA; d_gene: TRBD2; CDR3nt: TGCGCCAGCAGCTTATCGTCACTAGCGTCGGGAGAGACCCAGTACTTC; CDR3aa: CASSLSSLASGETQYF
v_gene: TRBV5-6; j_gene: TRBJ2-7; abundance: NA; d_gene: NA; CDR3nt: TGTGCCAGCAGCGGAACGGGACGCTCCTACGAGCAGTACTTC; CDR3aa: CASSGTGRSYEQYF
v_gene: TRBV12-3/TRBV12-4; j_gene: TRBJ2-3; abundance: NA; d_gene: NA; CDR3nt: TGTGCCAGCAGTTTCTGGGACTTCTCTAGCACAGATACGCAGTATTTT; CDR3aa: CASSFWDFSSTDTQYF
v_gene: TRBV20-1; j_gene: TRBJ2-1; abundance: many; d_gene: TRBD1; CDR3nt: TGCAGTGCTAGAGATGCCGGACCAACAGGGGATGAGCAGTTCTTC; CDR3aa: CSARDAGPTGDEQFF
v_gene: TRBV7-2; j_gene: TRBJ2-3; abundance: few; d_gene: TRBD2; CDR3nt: TGTGCCAGCAGTTTAGGACTAGCGGGCCTCACAGATACGCAGTATTTT; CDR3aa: CASSLGLAGLTDTQYF
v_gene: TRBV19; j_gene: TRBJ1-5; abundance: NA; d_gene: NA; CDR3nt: TGTGCCAGTAGTCCCCAGAATAGCAATCAGCCCCAGCATTTT; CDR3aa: CASSPQNSNQPQHF
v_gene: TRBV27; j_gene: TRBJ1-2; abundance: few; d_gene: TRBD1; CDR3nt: TGTGCCAGCAGTACCCCAGGGACAGCCAGGACTTTC; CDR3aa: CASSTPGTARTF
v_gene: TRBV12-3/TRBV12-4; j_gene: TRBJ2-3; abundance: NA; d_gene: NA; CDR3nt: TGTGCCAGCAGTTTAACTTTAGGGGGGCTCAGTGCAGATACGCAGTATTTT; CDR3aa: CASSLTLGGLSADTQYF
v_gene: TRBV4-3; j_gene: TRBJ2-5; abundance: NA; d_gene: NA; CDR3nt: TGCGCCAGCAGCCAAGGGTACCTGGAGACCCAGTACTTC; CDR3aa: CASSQGYLETQYF
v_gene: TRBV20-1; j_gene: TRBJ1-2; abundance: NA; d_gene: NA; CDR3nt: TGCAGTGCTAGTCGCCTTAAGGGCACCTCCTATGGCTACACCTTC; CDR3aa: CSASRLKGTSYGYTF
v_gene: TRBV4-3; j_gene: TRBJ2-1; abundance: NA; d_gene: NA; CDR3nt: TGCGCCAGCAGCCAAAAACTAGCCCCGACCCGCAATGAGCAGTTCTTC; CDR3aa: CASSQKLAPTRNEQFF
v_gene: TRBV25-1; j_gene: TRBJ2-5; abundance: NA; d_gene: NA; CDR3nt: TGTGCCAGCAGTGCAGCCCCACATTGGGAGACCCAGTACTTC; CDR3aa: CASSAAPHWETQYF
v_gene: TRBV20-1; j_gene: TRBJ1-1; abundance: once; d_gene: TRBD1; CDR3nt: TGCAGTGCAAAAGGGGGCTTTACTGAAGCTTTCTTT; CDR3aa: CSAKGGFTEAFF
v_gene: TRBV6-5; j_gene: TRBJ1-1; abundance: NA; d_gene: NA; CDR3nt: TGTGCCAGCAGTTACTCGACCGGGTCCTGGGGGACTGAAGCTTTCTTT; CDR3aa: CASSYSTGSWGTEAFF
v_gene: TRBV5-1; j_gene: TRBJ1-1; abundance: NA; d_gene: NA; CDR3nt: TGCGCCAGCAGCTTGGGAGGGGTTCGTGTCACTGAAGCTTTCTTT; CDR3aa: CASSLGGVRVTEAFF
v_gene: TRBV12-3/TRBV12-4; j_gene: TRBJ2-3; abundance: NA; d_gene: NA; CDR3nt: TGTGCCAGCAGTGGGGGCCTGAATACGCAGTATTTT; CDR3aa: CASSGGLNTQYF
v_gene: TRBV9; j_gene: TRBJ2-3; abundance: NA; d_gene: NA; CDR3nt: TGTGCCAGCAGCGTTGACCACCACACAGATACGCAGTATTTT; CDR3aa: CASSVDHHTDTQYF
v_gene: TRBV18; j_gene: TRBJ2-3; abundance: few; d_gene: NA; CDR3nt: TGTGCCAGCTCACCGGCCAGAAGCACAGATACGCAGTATTTT; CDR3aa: CASSPARSTDTQYF
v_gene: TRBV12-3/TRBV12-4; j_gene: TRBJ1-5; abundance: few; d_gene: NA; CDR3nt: TGTGCCAGCAGTCCCAGGGGACCCAATCAGCCCCAGCATTTT; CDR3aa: CASSPRGPNQPQHF
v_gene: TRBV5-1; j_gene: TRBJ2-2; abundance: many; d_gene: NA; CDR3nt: TGCGCCAGCAGACGCGGCCACAGGGATACCGGGGAGCTGTTTTTT; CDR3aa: CASRRGHRDTGELFF
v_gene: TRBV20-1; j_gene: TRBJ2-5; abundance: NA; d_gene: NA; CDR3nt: TGCAGTGCTAGAGAAATAGAGACCCAGTACTTC; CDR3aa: CSAREIETQYF
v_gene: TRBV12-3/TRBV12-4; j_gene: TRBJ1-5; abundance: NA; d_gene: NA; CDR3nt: TGTGCCAGCAGCATGGAGGTTCTTAGCAATCAGCCCCAGCATTTT; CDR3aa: CASSMEVLSNQPQHF
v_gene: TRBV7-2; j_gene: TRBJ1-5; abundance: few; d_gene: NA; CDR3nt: TGTGCCAGCAGCACCAACGGGGGCAATCAGCCCCAGCATTTT; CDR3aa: CASSTNGGNQPQHF
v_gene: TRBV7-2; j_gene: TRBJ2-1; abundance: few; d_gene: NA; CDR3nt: TGTGCCAGCAGCTCTTCTATGCTAGGTCATGAGCAGTTCTTC; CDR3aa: CASSSSMLGHEQFF
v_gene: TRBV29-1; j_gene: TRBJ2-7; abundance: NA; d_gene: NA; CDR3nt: TGCAGCGTTGGTAGCAGGGGCTACGAGCAGTACTTC; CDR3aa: CSVGSRGYEQYF
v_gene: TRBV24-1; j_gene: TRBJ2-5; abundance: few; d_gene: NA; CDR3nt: TGTGCCACCAGTCTAATCGGACTACGGCGGGAGACCCAGTACTTC; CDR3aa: CATSLIGLRRETQYF
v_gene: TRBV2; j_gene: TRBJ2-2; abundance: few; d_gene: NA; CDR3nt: TGTGCCAGCAGTGAAGGTCGGGGGGCCGGCACCGGGGAGCTGTTTTTT; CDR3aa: CASSEGRGAGTGELFF
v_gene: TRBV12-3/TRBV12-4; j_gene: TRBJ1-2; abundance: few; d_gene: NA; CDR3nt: TGTGCCAGCAGTTTGGGGCTTACCTATGGCTACACCTTC; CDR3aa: CASSLGLTYGYTF
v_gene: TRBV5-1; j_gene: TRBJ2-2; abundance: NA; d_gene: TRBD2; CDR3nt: TGCGCCAGCAGCCCTAGCGGGGTAACCGGGGAGCTGTTTTTT; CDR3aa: CASSPSGVTGELFF
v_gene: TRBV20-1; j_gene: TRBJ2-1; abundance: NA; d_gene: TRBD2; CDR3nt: TGCAGTGCTCCCCGGGGAGCGGGAGGGCCCAGGAATGAGCAGTTCTTC; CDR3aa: CSAPRGAGGPRNEQFF
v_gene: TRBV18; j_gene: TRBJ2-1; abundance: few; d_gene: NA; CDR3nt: TGTGCCAGCTCACCCCGGACAGCGAGGACGTACAATGAGCAGTTCTTC; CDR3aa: CASSPRTARTYNEQFF
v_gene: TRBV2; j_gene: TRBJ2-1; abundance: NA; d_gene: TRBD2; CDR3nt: TGTGCCAGCGCCACAGCGGGAAGCGGGGTCTACAATGAGCAGTTCTTC; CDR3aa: CASATAGSGVYNEQFF
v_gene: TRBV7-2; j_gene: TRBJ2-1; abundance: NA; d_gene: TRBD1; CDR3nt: TGTGCCAGCAGCCTCTTACCGACAGGGCCGAATGAGCAGTTCTTC; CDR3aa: CASSLLPTGPNEQFF
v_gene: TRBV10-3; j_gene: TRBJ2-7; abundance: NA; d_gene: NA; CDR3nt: TGTGCCATCAGTAGAAACCCGGGCGAGCAGTACTTC; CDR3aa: CAISRNPGEQYF
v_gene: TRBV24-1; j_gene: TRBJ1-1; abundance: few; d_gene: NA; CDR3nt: TGTGCCACCAGGAGAGGGATAAACACTGAAGCTTTCTTT; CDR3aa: CATRRGINTEAFF
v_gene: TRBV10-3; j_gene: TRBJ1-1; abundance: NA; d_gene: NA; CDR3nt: TGTGCCATCAGAGAGTCGGACACTGAAGCTTTCTTT; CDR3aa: CAIRESDTEAFF
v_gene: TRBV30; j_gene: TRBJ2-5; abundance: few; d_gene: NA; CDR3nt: TGTGCCTGGGCTAGTCAAGAGACCCAGTACTTC; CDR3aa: CAWASQETQYF
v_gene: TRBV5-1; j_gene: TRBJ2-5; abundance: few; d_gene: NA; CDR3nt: TGCGCCAGCAGCTTGGAATACAGCTCCCAGTGGGAGACCCAGTACTTC; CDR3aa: CASSLEYSSQWETQYF
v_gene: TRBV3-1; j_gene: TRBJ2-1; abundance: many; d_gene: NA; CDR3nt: TGTGCCAGCAGCCAGGTCGATGAGCAGTTCTTC; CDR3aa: CASSQVDEQFF